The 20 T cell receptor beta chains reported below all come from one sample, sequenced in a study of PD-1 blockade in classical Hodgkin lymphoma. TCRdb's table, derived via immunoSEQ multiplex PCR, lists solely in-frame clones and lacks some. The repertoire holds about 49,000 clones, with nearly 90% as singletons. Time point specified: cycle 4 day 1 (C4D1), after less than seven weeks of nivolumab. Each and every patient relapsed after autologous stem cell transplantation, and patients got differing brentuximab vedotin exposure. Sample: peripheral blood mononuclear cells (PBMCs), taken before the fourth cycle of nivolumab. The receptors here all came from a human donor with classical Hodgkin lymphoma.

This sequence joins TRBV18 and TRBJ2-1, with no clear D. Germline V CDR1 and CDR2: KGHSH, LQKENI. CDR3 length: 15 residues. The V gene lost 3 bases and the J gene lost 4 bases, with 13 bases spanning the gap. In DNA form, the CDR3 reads TGTGCCAGCTCACCGGTGGGTCCGACTTACAATGAGCAGTTCTTC. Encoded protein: CASSPVGPTYNEQFF.

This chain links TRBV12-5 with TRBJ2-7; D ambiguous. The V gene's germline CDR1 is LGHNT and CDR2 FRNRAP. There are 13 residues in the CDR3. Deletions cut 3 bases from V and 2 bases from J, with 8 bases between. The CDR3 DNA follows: TGTGCTAGTGGTTTTTGGCAAACCTACGAGCAGTACTTC. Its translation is CASGFWQTYEQYF.

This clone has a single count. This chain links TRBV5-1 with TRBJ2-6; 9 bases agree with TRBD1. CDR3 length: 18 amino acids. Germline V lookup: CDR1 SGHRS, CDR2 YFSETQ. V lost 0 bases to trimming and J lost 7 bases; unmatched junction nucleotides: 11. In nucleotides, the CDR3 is TGCGCCAGCAGCTTGGGGTCCGGGACAGGGCAGGGCGCCAACGTCCTGACTTTC. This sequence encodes CASSLGSGTGQGANVLTF.

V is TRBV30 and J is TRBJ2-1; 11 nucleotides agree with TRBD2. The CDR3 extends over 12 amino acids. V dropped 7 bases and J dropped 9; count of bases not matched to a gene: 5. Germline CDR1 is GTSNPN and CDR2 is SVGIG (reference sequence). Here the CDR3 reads CASPGTSGEQFF. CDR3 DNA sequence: TGTGCCTCCCCGGGGACTAGCGGTGAGCAGTTCTTC.

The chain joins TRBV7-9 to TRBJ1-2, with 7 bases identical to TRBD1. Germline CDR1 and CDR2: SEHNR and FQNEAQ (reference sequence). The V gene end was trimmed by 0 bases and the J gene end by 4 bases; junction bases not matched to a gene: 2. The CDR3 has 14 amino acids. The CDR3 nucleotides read TGTGCCAGCAGCTTAGCGGGGACAGCCTATGGCTACACCTTC. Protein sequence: CASSLAGTAYGYTF.

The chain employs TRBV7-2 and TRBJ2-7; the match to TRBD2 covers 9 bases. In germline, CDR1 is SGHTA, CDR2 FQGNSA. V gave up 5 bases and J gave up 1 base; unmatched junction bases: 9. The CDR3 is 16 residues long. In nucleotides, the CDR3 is TGTGCCAGCAGCACGGGACTAGCTCTTTTATCCTACGAGCAGTACTTC. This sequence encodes CASSTGLALLSYEQYF.

The CDR3 here is CASSLSSRGVAYEKLFF. CDR3 nucleotides: TGCGCCAGCAGCTTGAGTAGCAGGGGGGTTGCATATGAAAAACTGTTTTTT. The chain is built from TRBV5-1 and TRBJ1-4, with 7 positions matching TRBD1. Germline lookup yields CDR1 SGHRS and CDR2 YFSETQ. CDR3 size: 17 residues. J gave up 6 bases and V 1 base, and 12 bases lay outside the gene matches.

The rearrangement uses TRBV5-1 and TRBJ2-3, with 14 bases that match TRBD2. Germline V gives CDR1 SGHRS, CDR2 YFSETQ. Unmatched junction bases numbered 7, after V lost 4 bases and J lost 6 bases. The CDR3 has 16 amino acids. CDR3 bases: TGCGCCAGCAGCGGCGGGACTAGCGGGAGTCTGGATACGCAGTATTTT. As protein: CASSGGTSGSLDTQYF.

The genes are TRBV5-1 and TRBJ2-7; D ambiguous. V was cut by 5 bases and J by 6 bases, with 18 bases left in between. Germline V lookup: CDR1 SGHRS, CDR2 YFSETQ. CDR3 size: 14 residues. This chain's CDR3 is CASRSWPELGEQYF. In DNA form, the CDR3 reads TGCGCCAGCAGGTCTTGGCCCGAACTGGGCGAGCAGTACTTC.

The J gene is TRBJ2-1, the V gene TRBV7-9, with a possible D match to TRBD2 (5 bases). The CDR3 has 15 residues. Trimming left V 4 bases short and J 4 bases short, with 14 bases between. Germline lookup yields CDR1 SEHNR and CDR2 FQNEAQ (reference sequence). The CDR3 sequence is CASSSRETPYNEQFF. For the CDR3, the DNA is TGTGCCAGCAGCTCCCGGGAAACACCTTACAATGAGCAGTTCTTC.

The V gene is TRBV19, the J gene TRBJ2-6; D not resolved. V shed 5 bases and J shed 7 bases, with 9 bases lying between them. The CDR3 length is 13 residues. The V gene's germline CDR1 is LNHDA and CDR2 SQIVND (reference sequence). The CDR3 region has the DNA TGTGCCAGTAGTCGCCCCGGCGCCAACGTCCTGACTTTC. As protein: CASSRPGANVLTF.

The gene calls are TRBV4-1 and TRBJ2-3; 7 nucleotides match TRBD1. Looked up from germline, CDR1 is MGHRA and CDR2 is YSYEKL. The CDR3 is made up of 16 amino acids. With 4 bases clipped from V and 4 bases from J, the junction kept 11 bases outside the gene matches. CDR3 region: CASSPHSGQLADTQYF. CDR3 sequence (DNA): TGCGCCAGCAGCCCCCATTCGGGACAGTTGGCAGATACGCAGTATTTT.

DNA for the CDR3: TGTGCCATCAGTGGACTTCCAAGGAACACTGAAGCTTTCTTT. Protein product: CAISGLPRNTEAFF. The rearrangement uses TRBV10-3 and TRBJ1-1, with D hard to call. V lost 4 bases and J lost 1, with 10 bases in between. Germline CDR1 is ENHRY and CDR2 is SYGVKD. This CDR3 is 14 amino acids long.

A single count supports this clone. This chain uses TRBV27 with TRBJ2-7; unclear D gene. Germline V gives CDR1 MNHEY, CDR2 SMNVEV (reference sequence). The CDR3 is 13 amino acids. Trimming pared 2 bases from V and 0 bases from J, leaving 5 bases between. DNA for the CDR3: TGTGCCAGCAGTTTACAGGACTCCTACGAGCAGTACTTC. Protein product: CASSLQDSYEQYF.

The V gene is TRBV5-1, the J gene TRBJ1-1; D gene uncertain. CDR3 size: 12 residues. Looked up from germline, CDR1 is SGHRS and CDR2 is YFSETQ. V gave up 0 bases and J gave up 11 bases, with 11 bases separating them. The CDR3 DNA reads TGCGCCAGCAGCTTGGCAGGACCCGGGGCTTTCTTT. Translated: CASSLAGPGAFF. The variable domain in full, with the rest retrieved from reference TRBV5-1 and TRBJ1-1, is KAGVTQTPRYLIKTRGQQVTLSCSPISGHRSVSWYQQTPGQGLQFLFEYFSETQRNKGNFPGRFSGRQFSNSRSEMNVSTLELGDSALYLCASSLAGPGAFFGQGTRLTVV.

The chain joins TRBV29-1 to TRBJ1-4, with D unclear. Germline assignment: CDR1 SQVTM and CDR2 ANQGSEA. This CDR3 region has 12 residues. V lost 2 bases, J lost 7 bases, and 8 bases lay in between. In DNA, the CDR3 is TGCAGCGTTGAATTAGGGAGTGAAAAACTGTTTTTT. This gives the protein CSVELGSEKLFF.

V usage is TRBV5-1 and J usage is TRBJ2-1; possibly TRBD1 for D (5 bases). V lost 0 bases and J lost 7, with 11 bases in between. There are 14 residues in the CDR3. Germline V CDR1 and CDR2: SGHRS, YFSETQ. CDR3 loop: CASSLGPQGNEQFF. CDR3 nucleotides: TGCGCCAGCAGCTTGGGGCCTCAGGGTAATGAGCAGTTCTTC.

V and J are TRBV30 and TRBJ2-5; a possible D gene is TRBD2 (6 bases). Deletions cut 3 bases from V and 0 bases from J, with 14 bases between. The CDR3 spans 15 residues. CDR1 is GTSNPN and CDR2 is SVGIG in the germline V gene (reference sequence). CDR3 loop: CAWSRTIADQETQYF. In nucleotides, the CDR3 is TGTGCCTGGAGCCGTACAATAGCGGACCAAGAGACCCAGTACTTC.

The CDR3 sequence is CASSQGWQGSSYNEQFF. The CDR3 nucleotides are TGCGCCAGCAGCCAAGGGTGGCAGGGGTCCTCCTACAATGAGCAGTTCTTC. The chain couples TRBV4-1 to TRBJ2-1, with D tentatively TRBD1 (6 bases). The CDR3 spans 17 residues. CDR1 is MGHRA, CDR2 YSYEKL, per germline. V lost 1 base and J 0 bases, leaving 13 bases between the germline ends.

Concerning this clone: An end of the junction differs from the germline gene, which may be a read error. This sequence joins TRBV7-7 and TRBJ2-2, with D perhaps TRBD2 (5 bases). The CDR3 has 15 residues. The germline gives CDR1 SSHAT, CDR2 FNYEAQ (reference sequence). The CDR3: CASSLYGVRSGELFF. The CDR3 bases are TGTGCTAGCAGCTTATACGGGGTCCGATCCGGGGAGCTGTTTTTT.